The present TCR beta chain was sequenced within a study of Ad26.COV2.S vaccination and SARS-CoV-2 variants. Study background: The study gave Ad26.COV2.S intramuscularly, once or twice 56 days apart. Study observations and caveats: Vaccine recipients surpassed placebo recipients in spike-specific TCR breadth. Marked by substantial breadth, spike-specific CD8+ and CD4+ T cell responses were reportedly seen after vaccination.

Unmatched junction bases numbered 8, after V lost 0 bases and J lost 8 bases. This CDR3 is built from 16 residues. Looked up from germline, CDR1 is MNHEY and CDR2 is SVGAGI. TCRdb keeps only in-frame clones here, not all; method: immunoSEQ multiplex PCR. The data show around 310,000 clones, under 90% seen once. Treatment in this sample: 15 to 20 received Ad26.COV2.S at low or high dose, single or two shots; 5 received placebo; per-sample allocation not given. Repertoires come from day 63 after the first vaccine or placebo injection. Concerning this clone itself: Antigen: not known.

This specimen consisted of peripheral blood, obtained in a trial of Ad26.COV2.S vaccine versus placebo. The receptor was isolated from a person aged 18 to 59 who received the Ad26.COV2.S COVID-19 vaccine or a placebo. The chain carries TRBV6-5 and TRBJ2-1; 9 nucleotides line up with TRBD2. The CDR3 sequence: CASSYSSGGHAHEQFF. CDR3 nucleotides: TGTGCCAGCAGTTACTCGAGCGGGGGGCATGCCCATGAGCAGTTCTTC.